The clone carrying this T cell receptor beta chain was observed many times. Its matching antigen is unknown. The CDR3 is made up of 14 amino acids. CDR1 MDHEN and CDR2 SYDVKM come from the germline V gene. The V and J ends lost 7 bases and 5 bases respectively, with 15 bases between them. The second PCR ran about 6 to 12 cycles with a sample-barcoded 5' primer and J-beta primers. Each TCR beta cDNA got a 12-nucleotide random molecular identifier. TCRdb re-derived calls from the 5' RACE reads in MiXCR, one entry per CDR3 protein. The profile shows some 780,000 distinct CDR3 sequences, approximately 60% of them singletons. The sample comes from a study of blood T cells in healthy people across ages. General observations from the study: Underestimates were what the diversity estimates from one million T cells were considered to be.

The source material was blood. This chain joins TRBV28 and TRBJ1-5; TRBD1 might be the D (6 bases). The receptor was isolated from a man aged 35 to 55 in good health. The CDR3 sequence: CASTVVQGHQPQHF. The CDR3 region has the DNA TGTGCCAGCACCGTTGTACAGGGACATCAGCCCCAGCATTTT. The entire variable domain, with the rest obtained from reference TRBV28 and TRBJ1-5, is as follows: DVKVTQSSRYLVKRTGEKVFLECVQDMDHENMFWYRQDPGLGLRLIYFSYDVKMKEKGDIPEGYSVSREKKERFSLILESASTNQTSMYLCASTVVQGHQPQHFGDGTRLSIL.